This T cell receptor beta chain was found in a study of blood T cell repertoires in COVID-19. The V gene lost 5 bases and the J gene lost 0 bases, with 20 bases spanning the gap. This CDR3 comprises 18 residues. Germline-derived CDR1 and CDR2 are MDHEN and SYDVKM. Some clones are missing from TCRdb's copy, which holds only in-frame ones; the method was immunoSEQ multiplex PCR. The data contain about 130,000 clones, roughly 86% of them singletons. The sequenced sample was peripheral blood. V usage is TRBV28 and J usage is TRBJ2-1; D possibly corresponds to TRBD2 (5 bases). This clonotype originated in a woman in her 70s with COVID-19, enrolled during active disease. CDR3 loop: CASSTPFVASGSYNEQFF. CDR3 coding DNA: TGTGCCAGCAGTACCCCCTTTGTGGCGAGCGGCTCCTACAATGAGCAGTTCTTC.